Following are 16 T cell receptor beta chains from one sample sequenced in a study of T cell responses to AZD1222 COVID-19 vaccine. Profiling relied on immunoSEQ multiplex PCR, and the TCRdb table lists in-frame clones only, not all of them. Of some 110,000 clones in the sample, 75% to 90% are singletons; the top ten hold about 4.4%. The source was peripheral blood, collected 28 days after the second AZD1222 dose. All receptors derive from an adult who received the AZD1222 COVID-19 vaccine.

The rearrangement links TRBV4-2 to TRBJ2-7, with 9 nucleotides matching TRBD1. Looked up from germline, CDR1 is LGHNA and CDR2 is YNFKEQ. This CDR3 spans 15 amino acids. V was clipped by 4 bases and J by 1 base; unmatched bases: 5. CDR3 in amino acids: CASSPRDRASYEQYF. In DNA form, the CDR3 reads TGTGCCAGCAGCCCCCGGGACAGGGCTTCCTACGAGCAGTACTTC.

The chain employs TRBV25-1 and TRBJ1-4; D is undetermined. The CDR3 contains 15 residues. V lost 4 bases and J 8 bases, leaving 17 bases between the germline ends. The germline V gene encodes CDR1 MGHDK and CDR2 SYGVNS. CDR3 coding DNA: TGTGCCAGCAGTGGATTCCAGGCACTGTCGGAAAAACTGTTTTTT. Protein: CASSGFQALSEKLFF.

For the CDR3, the DNA is TGTGCCAGCAGTCCCCCCCGGGACAGGAAATACTTC. Translation gives CASSPPRDRKYF. The V call is TRBV12-3 or TRBV12-4, the J call TRBJ2-5; 8 nucleotides match TRBD1. V was pared by 5 bases and J by 14 bases, with 10 bases of the junction left unmatched. This CDR3 has 12 residues.

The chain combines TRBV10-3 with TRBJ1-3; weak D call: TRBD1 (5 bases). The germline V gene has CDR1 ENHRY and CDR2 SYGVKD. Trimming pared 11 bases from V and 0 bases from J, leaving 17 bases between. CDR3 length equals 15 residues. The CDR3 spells CASGPNPNSGNTIYF. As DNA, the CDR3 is TGTGCCTCGGGGCCGAACCCAAACTCTGGAAACACCATATATTTT.

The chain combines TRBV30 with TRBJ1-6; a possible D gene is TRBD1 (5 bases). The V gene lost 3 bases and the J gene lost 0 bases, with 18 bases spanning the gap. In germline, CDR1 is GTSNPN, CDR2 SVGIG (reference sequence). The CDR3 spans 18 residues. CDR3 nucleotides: TGTGCCTGGAGGACTGTAGTTGGGGCCAGCTCCTATAATTCACCCCTCCACTTT. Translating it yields CAWRTVVGASSYNSPLHF.

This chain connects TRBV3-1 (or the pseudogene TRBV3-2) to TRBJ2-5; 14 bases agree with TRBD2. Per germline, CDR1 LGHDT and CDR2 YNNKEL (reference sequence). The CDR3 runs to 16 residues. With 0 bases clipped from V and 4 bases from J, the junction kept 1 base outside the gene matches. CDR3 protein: CASSQEGTSGRETQYF. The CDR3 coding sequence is TGTGCCAGCAGCCAAGAGGGGACTAGCGGGAGAGAGACCCAGTACTTC.

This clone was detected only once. CDR3 region: CATSLQKGSSYEQYF. The CDR3 region has the DNA TGTGCCACCAGCCTACAGAAGGGTAGCTCCTACGAGCAGTACTTC. V is TRBV15 and J is TRBJ2-7; D gene unclear. Trimming shortened V by 5 bases and J by 0 bases, and 14 bases separated the two germline ends. Germline V gene sequence: CDR1 LNHNV, CDR2 YYDKDF (reference sequence). The CDR3 runs 15 residues. The whole variable domain, remainder taken from reference TRBV15 and TRBJ2-7, is DAMVIQNPRYQVTQFGKPVTLSCSQTLNHNVMYWYQQKSSQAPKLLFHYYDKDFNNEADTPDNFQSRRPNTSFCFLDIRSPGLGDTAMYLCATSLQKGSSYEQYFGPGTRLTVT.

In DNA form, the CDR3 reads TGTGCCAGCAGCTTGTCACAGGGAAATCAGCCCCAGCATTTT. As protein: CASSLSQGNQPQHF. The chain links TRBV7-2 to TRBJ1-5; TRBD1 might be the D (6 bases). Germline loops: CDR1 SGHTA, CDR2 FQGNSA. This CDR3 comprises 14 residues. Trimming left V 3 bases short and J 4 bases short, with 10 bases between.

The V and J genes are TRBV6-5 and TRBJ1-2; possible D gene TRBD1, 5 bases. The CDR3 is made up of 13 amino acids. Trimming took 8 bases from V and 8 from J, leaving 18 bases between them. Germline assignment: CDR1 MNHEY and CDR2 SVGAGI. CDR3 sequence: CASLQWGEGGYTF. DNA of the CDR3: TGTGCCAGCCTACAATGGGGTGAGGGGGGCTACACCTTC.

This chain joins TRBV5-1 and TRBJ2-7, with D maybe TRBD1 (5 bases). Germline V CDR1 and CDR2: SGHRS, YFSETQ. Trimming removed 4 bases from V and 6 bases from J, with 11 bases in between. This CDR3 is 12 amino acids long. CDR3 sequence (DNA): TGCGCCAGCAGCCTCAGGGATGCCGAGCAGTACTTC. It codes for CASSLRDAEQYF. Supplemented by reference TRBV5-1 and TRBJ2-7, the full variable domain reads KAGVTQTPRYLIKTRGQQVTLSCSPISGHRSVSWYQQTPGQGLQFLFEYFSETQRNKGNFPGRFSGRQFSNSRSEMNVSTLELGDSALYLCASSLRDAEQYFGPGTRLTVT.

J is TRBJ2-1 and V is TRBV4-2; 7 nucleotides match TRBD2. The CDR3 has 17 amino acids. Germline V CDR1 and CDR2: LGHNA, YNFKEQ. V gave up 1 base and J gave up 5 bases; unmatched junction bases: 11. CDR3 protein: CASSQVGGGVGNNEQFF. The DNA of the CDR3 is TGTGCCAGCAGCCAAGTGGGGGGGGGTGTCGGGAACAATGAGCAGTTCTTC.

The CDR3 DNA is TGTGCCAGCAGCCTCTCCCGGGGGATTAATGAAAAACTGTTTTTT. Its protein is CASSLSRGINEKLFF. This chain uses TRBV7-2 with TRBJ1-4; D might be TRBD1 (5 bases). The V gene lost 5 bases and the J gene lost 4 bases, with 14 bases spanning the gap. This CDR3 region has 15 residues. Per germline, CDR1 SGHTA and CDR2 FQGNSA.

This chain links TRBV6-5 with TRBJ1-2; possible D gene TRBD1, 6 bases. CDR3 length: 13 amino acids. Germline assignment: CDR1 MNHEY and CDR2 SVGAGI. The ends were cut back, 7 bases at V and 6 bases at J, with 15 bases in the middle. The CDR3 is CASTRGRGDGYTF. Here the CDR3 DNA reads TGTGCCAGCACTAGGGGGAGAGGAGATGGCTACACCTTC.

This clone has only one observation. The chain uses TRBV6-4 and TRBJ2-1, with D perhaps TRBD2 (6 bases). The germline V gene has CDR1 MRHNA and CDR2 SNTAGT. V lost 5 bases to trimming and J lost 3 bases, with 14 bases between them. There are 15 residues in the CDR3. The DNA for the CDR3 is TGTGCCAGCAGTCTAGCGTCCGCTCGCTACAATGAGCAGTTCTTC. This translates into CASSLASARYNEQFF.

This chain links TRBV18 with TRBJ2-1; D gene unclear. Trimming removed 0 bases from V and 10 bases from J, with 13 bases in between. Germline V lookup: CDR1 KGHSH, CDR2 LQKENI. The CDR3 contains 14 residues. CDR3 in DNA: TGTGCCAGCTCACCACCAAATAGGCCCCAGGAGCAGTTCTTC. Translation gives CASSPPNRPQEQFF. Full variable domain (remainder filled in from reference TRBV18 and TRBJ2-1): NAGVMQNPRHLVRRRGQEARLRCSPMKGHSHVYWYRQLPEEGLKFMVYLQKENIIDESGMPKERFSAEFPKEGPSILRIQQVVRGDSAAYFCASSPPNRPQEQFFGPGTRLTVL.

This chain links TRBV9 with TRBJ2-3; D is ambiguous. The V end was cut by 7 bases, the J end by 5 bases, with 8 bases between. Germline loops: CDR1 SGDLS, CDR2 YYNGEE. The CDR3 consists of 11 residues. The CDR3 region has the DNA TGTGCCAGCGCCTCGGTAGATACGCAGTATTTT. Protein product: CASASVDTQYF. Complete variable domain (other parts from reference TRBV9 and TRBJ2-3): DSGVTQTPKHLITATGQRVTLRCSPRSGDLSVYWYQQSLDQGLQFLIQYYNGEERAKGNILERFSAQQFPDLHSELNLSSLELGDSALYFCASASVDTQYFGPGTRLTVL.